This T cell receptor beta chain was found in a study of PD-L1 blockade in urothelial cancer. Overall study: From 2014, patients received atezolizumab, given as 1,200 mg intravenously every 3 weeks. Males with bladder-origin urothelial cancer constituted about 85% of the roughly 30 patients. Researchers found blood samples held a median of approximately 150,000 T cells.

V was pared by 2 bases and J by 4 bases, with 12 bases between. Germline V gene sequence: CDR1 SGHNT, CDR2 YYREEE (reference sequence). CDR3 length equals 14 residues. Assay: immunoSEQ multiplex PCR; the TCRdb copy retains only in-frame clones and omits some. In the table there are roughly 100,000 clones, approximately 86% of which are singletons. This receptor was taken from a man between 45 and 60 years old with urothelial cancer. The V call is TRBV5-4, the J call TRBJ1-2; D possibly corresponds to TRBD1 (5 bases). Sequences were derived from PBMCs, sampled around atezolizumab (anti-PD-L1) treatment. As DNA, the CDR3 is TGTGCCAGCAGCTTTGACAGCCTCGCCTATGGCTACACCTTC. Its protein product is CASSFDSLAYGYTF.